These 32 T cell receptor beta chains were all obtained from the same sample, sequenced in a study of blood T cell repertoires in COVID-19. Sequencing was performed with immunoSEQ multiplex PCR; in TCRdb, only in-frame clones are kept and a portion is missing. Among 95,000 to 100,000 clones listed, 80% to 90% were seen once. Material for sequencing was peripheral blood. The receptors here all came from a human donor with COVID-19, enrolled during active disease. The donor label of this sample is uncertain.

V gene TRBV27 combines with J gene TRBJ1-2; tentative D call: TRBD1 (5 bases). The CDR3 contains 13 residues. Germline-derived CDR1 and CDR2 are MNHEY and SMNVEV (reference sequence). Trimming pared 8 bases from V and 7 bases from J, leaving 17 bases between. This chain's CDR3 is CASREQGSGGYTF. In DNA, the CDR3 is TGTGCCAGCCGTGAGCAGGGTTCCGGTGGCTACACCTTC.

Here the CDR3 reads CASSMRGSTEAFF. The CDR3 bases are TGTGCCAGTAGTATGCGGGGAAGCACTGAAGCTTTCTTT. The chain employs TRBV19 and TRBJ1-1; D is undetermined. V shed 3 bases and J shed 4 bases, with 9 bases lying between them. Germline CDR1 LNHDA, CDR2 SQIVND (reference sequence). The CDR3 is 13 residues long.

The chain carries TRBV2 and TRBJ2-1, with 12 positions matching TRBD2. Germline V gene data show CDR1 as SNHLY and CDR2 as FYNNEI. There are 15 residues in the CDR3. V gave up 5 bases and J gave up 2 bases; unmatched junction bases: 1. This CDR3 reads CASSPSGGAYNEQFF. The CDR3 DNA reads as TGTGCCAGCAGTCCTAGCGGGGGGGCCTACAATGAGCAGTTCTTC.

V usage is TRBV28 and J usage is TRBJ2-1; 10 bases agree with TRBD1. With V trimmed by 5 bases and J by 7 bases, 8 bases remained unmatched. CDR3 length: 15 amino acids. The V gene's germline CDR1 is MDHEN and CDR2 SYDVKM. CDR3 amino acids: CASSTWTGGNNEQFF. The DNA for the CDR3 is TGTGCCAGCAGTACCTGGACAGGGGGTAATAATGAGCAGTTCTTC.

The chain has TRBV6-5 and TRBJ1-5; maybe TRBD1 (5 bases). Trimming removed 8 bases at V and 4 bases at J, with 15 bases between. Germline values: CDR1 MNHEY, CDR2 SVGAGI. This CDR3 has 14 amino acids. CDR3 residues: CASHSHRPNQPQHF. The CDR3 nucleotides read TGTGCCAGCCACTCCCACAGGCCTAATCAGCCCCAGCATTTT.

The chain couples TRBV5-1 to TRBJ2-3, with D tentatively TRBD1 (5 bases). The germline V gene encodes CDR1 SGHRS and CDR2 YFSETQ. CDR3 length equals 14 residues. The V and J ends lost 0 bases and 2 bases respectively, with 7 bases between them. DNA of the CDR3: TGCGCCAGCAGCTTGGCGACAGCCACAGATACGCAGTATTTT. Translation: CASSLATATDTQYF.

This chain connects TRBV7-8 to TRBJ2-3, with unresolved D. The V end was cut by 5 bases, the J end by 6 bases, with 15 bases between. CDR1 and CDR2 from the germline V gene are SGHVS and FQNEAQ. The CDR3 spans 14 residues. The CDR3 DNA follows: TGTGCCAGCAGCGCCAGCGCCGTGGTGGATACGCAGTATTTT. This translates into CASSASAVVDTQYF.

The chain carries TRBV5-1 and TRBJ1-1; D may be TRBD1 (6 bases). With 1 base removed from V and 0 bases from J, the gap between germline ends came to 16 bases. Germline V gives CDR1 SGHRS, CDR2 YFSETQ. This CDR3 spans 17 amino acids. In DNA form, the CDR3 reads TGCGCCAGCAGCTTGTTCCGGGGGGGCGATATGAACACTGAAGCTTTCTTT. It specifies CASSLFRGGDMNTEAFF.

The rearrangement joins TRBV9 to TRBJ1-1; TRBD1 agrees at 10 bases. Trimming cost V 3 bases and J 1 base; bases outside gene matches: 3. The CDR3 covers 15 residues. In germline, CDR1 is SGDLS, CDR2 YYNGEE. The CDR3 sequence: CASSGDRGRNTEAFF. CDR3 coding DNA: TGTGCCAGCAGCGGGGACAGGGGCAGGAACACTGAAGCTTTCTTT.

V is TRBV15 and J is TRBJ1-3; D is unresolved. CDR1 and CDR2 from the germline V gene are LNHNV and YYDKDF (reference sequence). Trimming removed 4 bases from V and 3 bases from J, with 7 bases in between. The CDR3 runs 13 residues. The CDR3 DNA follows: TGTGCCACCAGCACGGGAAGTGGAAACACCATATATTTT. This sequence encodes CATSTGSGNTIYF.

The rearrangement joins TRBV27 to TRBJ1-4; D is undetermined. The CDR3 runs to 17 residues. Germline V gene lookup returns CDR1 MNHEY and CDR2 SMNVEV (reference sequence). V dropped 5 bases and J dropped 2 bases, with 18 bases sitting between them. The CDR3 DNA follows: TGTGCCAGCAGTCCCTTGACGGGGAGAGGGACTAATGAAAAACTGTTTTTT. The encoded protein is CASSPLTGRGTNEKLFF.

The chain couples TRBV29-1 to TRBJ1-2; tentatively, D is TRBD1 (6 bases). This CDR3 has 14 amino acids. V lost 1 base and J lost 6, with 15 bases in between. Germline assignment: CDR1 SQVTM and CDR2 ANQGSEA. The CDR3 loop is CSVEGGGEVHGYTF. The CDR3 nucleotides are TGCAGCGTTGAAGGGGGGGGCGAGGTCCATGGCTACACCTTC.

The chain carries TRBV6-1 and TRBJ2-7; 10 nucleotides agree with TRBD2. CDR1 is MNHNS, CDR2 SASEGT, per germline. CDR3 length: 17 amino acids. J lost 2 bases, V lost 4 bases, and 11 bases had no gene match. CDR3 coding DNA: TGTGCCAGCAGTGTCATAACTGCTAGCGGGAGAGCCTACGAGCAGTACTTC. Translating gives CASSVITASGRAYEQYF.

This rearrangement joins TRBV6-5 to TRBJ2-3, with D perhaps TRBD2 (7 bases). V dropped 7 bases and J dropped 4 bases, with 12 bases sitting between them. Per germline, CDR1 MNHEY and CDR2 SVGAGI. This CDR3 is built from 13 residues. DNA for the CDR3: TGTGCCAGCAAACGGGGGGCCGCAGATACGCAGTATTTT. The encoded protein is CASKRGAADTQYF.

The chain combines TRBV5-6 with TRBJ1-4; unclear D gene. Trimming removed 2 bases at V and 5 bases at J, with 7 bases between. This CDR3 comprises 13 residues. From germline, CDR1 is SGHDT and CDR2 YYEEEE. CDR3 DNA sequence: TGTGCCAGCAGCTTCGAGGAGAATGAAAAACTGTTTTTT. This gives the protein CASSFEENEKLFF.

The genes are TRBV12-3 or TRBV12-4 and TRBJ1-2; D not resolved. The CDR3 runs 13 residues. Trimming pared 7 bases from V and 4 bases from J, leaving 13 bases between. The CDR3 reads CASTTAGTYGYTF. The CDR3 region has the DNA TGTGCCAGCACTACAGCAGGCACCTATGGCTACACCTTC.

The chain is built from TRBV19 and TRBJ1-2, with D unresolved. Germline CDR1 LNHDA, CDR2 SQIVND (reference sequence). Trimming took off 3 bases at V and 3 bases at J, with 11 bases between the two ends. CDR3 length: 14 amino acids. CDR3 sequence: CASSIGRLYYGYTF. CDR3 sequence (DNA): TGTGCCAGTAGTATCGGCAGGCTGTACTATGGCTACACCTTC.

This clone was seen a few times. This sequence joins TRBV7-9 and TRBJ2-5; 9 bases fit TRBD2. CDR3 length equals 16 residues. Per the germline V gene, CDR1 is SEHNR and CDR2 is FQNEAQ (reference sequence). J gave up 1 base and V 4 bases, and 7 bases lay outside the gene matches. DNA of the CDR3: TGTGCCAGCAGCTCAGAGACTAGCGGAGCCCAAGAGACCCAGTACTTC. It yields the protein CASSSETSGAQETQYF.

The chain uses TRBV7-9 and TRBJ2-7, with 7 nucleotides matching TRBD1. Losses at the gene ends were 3 bases for V and 4 bases for J; bases not matched to a gene: 9. From germline, CDR1 is SEHNR and CDR2 FQNEAQ (reference sequence). This CDR3 spans 15 amino acids. This CDR3 is CASSFVQGVKYEQYF. CDR3 DNA sequence: TGTGCCAGCAGCTTTGTGCAGGGGGTAAAGTACGAGCAGTACTTC.

This chain uses TRBV3-1 (or the pseudogene TRBV3-2) with TRBJ1-4, with D tentatively TRBD1 (5 bases). CDR1 and CDR2 from the germline V gene are LGHDT and YNNKEL (reference sequence). Trimming cost V 5 bases and J 5 bases, with 9 bases left between them. The CDR3 has 13 amino acids. The DNA for the CDR3 is TGTGCCAGCAGCGGGACTGCAAATGAAAAACTGTTTTTT. Residues: CASSGTANEKLFF.

This rearrangement joins TRBV28 to TRBJ1-1, with unresolved D. The CDR3 covers 11 residues. V was shortened by 4 bases and J by 4 bases, with 4 bases between the two germline ends. Germline V gene data show CDR1 as MDHEN and CDR2 as SYDVKM. DNA for the CDR3: TGTGCCAGCAGTTCGGGCACTGAAGCTTTCTTT. This sequence encodes CASSSGTEAFF.

The rearrangement links TRBV13 to TRBJ2-7; 10 bases agree with TRBD1. The length of the CDR3 is 15 residues. Germline V gives CDR1 PRHDT, CDR2 FYEKMQ (reference sequence). J lost 3 bases, V lost 4 bases, and 6 bases had no gene match. DNA of the CDR3: TGTGCCAGCAGCTCCGGGACAGGGGTGCTCTACGAGCAGTACTTC. This codes for CASSSGTGVLYEQYF.

A word on this clone: A junction boundary mismatches the germline segment, possibly from a read error. The chain combines TRBV7-7 with TRBJ2-5; TRBD1 agrees at 7 bases. Germline V gene data show CDR1 as SSHAT and CDR2 as FNYEAQ (reference sequence). The length of the CDR3 is 13 residues. The CDR3 DNA is TGTGCTAGCAGCTTTACAGGGGAAGAGACCCAGTACTTC. Translation: CASSFTGEETQYF.

The V gene is TRBV6-4, the J gene TRBJ1-6; TRBD1 matches 7 bases. Germline lookup yields CDR1 MRHNA and CDR2 SNTAGT. The CDR3 length is 14 residues. J was trimmed by 4 bases and V by 5 bases; bases with no gene match: 2. Here the CDR3 DNA reads TGTGCCAGCAGTCCAGGGGGGTATAATTCACCCCTCCACTTT. Translated: CASSPGGYNSPLHF.

This clone was picked up one time. This chain uses TRBV7-9 with TRBJ2-7, with 11 positions matching TRBD2. CDR1 is SEHNR, CDR2 FQNEAQ, per germline (reference sequence). This CDR3 is built from 15 residues. V shed 6 bases and J 4 bases; nucleotides not matched to a gene: 8. This CDR3 reads CASSSTTSGAYEQYF. The CDR3 region has the DNA TGTGCCAGCAGTTCTACGACTAGCGGGGCGTACGAGCAGTACTTC.

The genes are TRBV19 and TRBJ2-2; 12 positions agree with TRBD1. CDR3 size: 18 residues. CDR1 and CDR2 from the germline V gene are LNHDA and SQIVND (reference sequence). After removal of 0 bases from V and 4 bases from J, the junction contained 6 bases not matched to a gene. CDR3 DNA sequence: TGTGCCAGTAGTATAGATTTTCCGGGACAGGGGGCCACCGGGGAGCTGTTTTTT. Translated, it gives CASSIDFPGQGATGELFF.

This clone came up once. The chain carries TRBV5-4 and TRBJ2-5, with 11 nucleotides matching TRBD2. Germline V CDR1 and CDR2: SGHNT, YYREEE (reference sequence). The CDR3 contains 16 residues. After removal of 3 bases from V and 9 bases from J, the junction contained 13 bases not matched to a gene. The CDR3 loop reads CASSSITSGGDRAQYF. The CDR3 DNA sequence: TGTGCCAGCAGCTCAATCACTAGCGGGGGCGATCGGGCCCAGTACTTC.

V usage is TRBV18 and J usage is TRBJ2-1; D is uncertain. V lost 3 bases, J lost 12 bases, and 15 bases lay in between. Germline V gives CDR1 KGHSH, CDR2 LQKENI. The CDR3 is 13 residues long. In DNA form, the CDR3 reads TGTGCCAGCTCACCTCTAGGCAACAACGTGCAGTTCTTC. This translates into CASSPLGNNVQFF.

The CDR3: CASSFGGANYGYTF. The CDR3 region has the DNA TGTGCCAGCAGTTTCGGGGGAGCTAACTATGGCTACACCTTC. J is TRBJ1-2 and V is TRBV28, with a weak D call TRBD1 (5 bases). The CDR3 extends over 14 amino acids. Germline CDR1 MDHEN, CDR2 SYDVKM. Trimming stripped 3 bases from V and 0 bases from J, with 8 bases between.

The V call is TRBV2, the J call TRBJ1-2; 8 bases line up with TRBD1. Germline assignment: CDR1 SNHLY and CDR2 FYNNEI. The junction had 6 bases not matched to a gene; V was cut back by 5 bases and J by 7 bases. The CDR3 runs 13 residues. In DNA, the CDR3 is TGTGCCAGCAGTCCCACAGGGGGATCTGGCTACACCTTC. This codes for CASSPTGGSGYTF.

This chain connects TRBV6-5 to TRBJ1-2; D not resolved. V was clipped by 0 bases and J by 2 bases, with 10 bases between them. The CDR3 runs 15 residues. In germline, CDR1 is MNHEY, CDR2 SVGAGI. The CDR3 nucleotides are TGTGCCAGCAGTTACTCGGTACAGCTAAACTATGGCTACACCTTC. It translates to CASSYSVQLNYGYTF.

The chain joins TRBV6-1 to TRBJ1-5; D possibly corresponds to TRBD1 (5 bases). Germline loops: CDR1 MNHNS, CDR2 SASEGT. There are 14 residues in the CDR3. Trimming took 3 bases from V and 5 from J, leaving 11 bases between them. CDR3 residues: CASSDIQGYQPQHF. Here the CDR3 DNA reads TGTGCCAGCAGTGACATCCAGGGTTATCAGCCCCAGCATTTT.